Reported below is one T cell receptor beta chain. Produced via immunoSEQ multiplex PCR; TCRdb's table is partial and in-frame only. The sample includes about 14,000 clones, around 83% of them seen just once. The data are from a study of blood T cell repertoires in COVID-19. On the study more broadly: Donors in the United States, Italy and Spain gave samples during acute or convalescent COVID-19.

Looked up from germline, CDR1 is LGHDT and CDR2 is YNNKEL (reference sequence). The CDR3 loop spans 18 amino acids. With 0 bases clipped from V and 2 bases from J, the junction kept 10 bases outside the gene matches. The chain carries TRBV3-1 (or the pseudogene TRBV3-2) and TRBJ1-2; 9 bases map to TRBD1. This clonotype was obtained from a woman in her 50s with active or convalescent COVID-19. The sequenced sample consisted of peripheral blood. The CDR3 region has the DNA TGTGCCAGCAGCCAAGACGTCCCGGGACAGGGACCAAACTATGGCTACACCTTC. Protein sequence: CASSQDVPGQGPNYGYTF.